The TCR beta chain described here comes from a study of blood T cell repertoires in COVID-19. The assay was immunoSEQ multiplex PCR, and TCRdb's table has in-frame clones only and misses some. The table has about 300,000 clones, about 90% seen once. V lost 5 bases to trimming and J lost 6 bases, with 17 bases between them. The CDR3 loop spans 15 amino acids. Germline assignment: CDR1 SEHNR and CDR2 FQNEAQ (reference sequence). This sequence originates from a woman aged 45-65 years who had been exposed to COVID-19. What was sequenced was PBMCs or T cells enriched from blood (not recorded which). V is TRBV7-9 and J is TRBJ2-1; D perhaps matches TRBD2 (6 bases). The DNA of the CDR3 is TGTGCCAGCAGCGCCCGACTAGTGTCTGCCAATGAGCAGTTCTTC. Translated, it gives CASSARLVSANEQFF.